This is a list of T cell receptor beta chains from one sample in a study of CD8 T cells in ankylosing spondylitis. One entry per CDR3 protein, called by TCRdb with MiXCR from the 5' RACE reads. The sample consists of 230,000 or so distinct CDR3 sequences, 15% to 20% of them appearing once. The material sequenced was blood, either unsorted or a sorted T cell fraction (not recorded which). Source of these receptors: a male donor with ankylosing spondylitis or in good health (not recorded which). CDR3s include the opening cysteine and the closing phenylalanine or tryptophan. A D gene is named only where the DNA matches it firmly. Not all rows give a size; the values are once, few, many and, for expanded clones, a class.

size: few; V: TRBV6-5; J: TRBJ2-1; D: NA; DNA: TGTGCCAGCAGTTCCCCGGGACTCCCGGGTAGTGAGCAGTTCTTC; CDR3: CASSSPGLPGSEQFF
size: NA; V: TRBV6-1; J: TRBJ2-6; D: NA; DNA: TGTGCCAGCAGTGGAGGGAACTCTGGGGCCAACGTCCTTACTTTC; CDR3: CASSGGNSGANVLTF
size: many; V: TRBV30; J: TRBJ2-7; D: TRBD2; DNA: TGTGCCTGGGGAGCGGGAGGGTTAAACGAGCAGTACTTC; CDR3: CAWGAGGLNEQYF
size: many; V: TRBV20-1; J: TRBJ2-2; D: NA; DNA: TGCAGTGCTAGAGATACAGGGACCTTCTTCACCGGGGAGCTGTTTTTT; CDR3: CSARDTGTFFTGELFF
size: few; V: TRBV29-1; J: TRBJ2-7; D: TRBD1; DNA: TGCAGCGTCATCCCAGGGGGCTTCGAGCAGTACTTC; CDR3: CSVIPGGFEQYF
size: many; V: TRBV20-1; J: TRBJ2-7; D: TRBD1; DNA: TGCAGTGCTAGAGATAGCGGACAGGGGACATTATACGAGCAGTACTTC; CDR3: CSARDSGQGTLYEQYF
size: NA; V: TRBV5-1; J: TRBJ2-3; D: TRBD2; DNA: TGCGCCAGCACCCCCTTAGCGGGAGGACGCACAGATACGCAGTATTTT; CDR3: CASTPLAGGRTDTQYF
size: many; V: TRBV3-1; J: TRBJ2-1; D: NA; DNA: TGTGCCAGCAGCTCGCTAGACAATGAGCAGTTCTTC; CDR3: CASSSLDNEQFF
size: many; V: TRBV20-1; J: TRBJ2-1; D: TRBD2; DNA: TGCAGTGCTAGATCGCTAGCGGGAGAACTCAATGAGCAGTTCTTC; CDR3: CSARSLAGELNEQFF
size: NA; V: TRBV6-2/TRBV6-3; J: TRBJ2-6; D: NA; DNA: TGTGCCAGCAGTTACTTTGTGCACGTAAACTCTGGGGCCAACGTCCTGACTTTC; CDR3: CASSYFVHVNSGANVLTF
size: few; V: TRBV25-1; J: TRBJ2-1; D: TRBD2; DNA: TGTGCCAGCGCCGCTCAGACTAGCGAAAAAGGCGTCAATGAGCAGTTCTTC; CDR3: CASAAQTSEKGVNEQFF
size: few; V: TRBV4-1; J: TRBJ2-5; D: TRBD1; DNA: TGCGCCAGCCAGGGACAGGGGATACAAGAGACCCAGTACTTC; CDR3: CASQGQGIQETQYF
size: few; V: TRBV29-1; J: TRBJ2-3; D: TRBD2; DNA: TGCAGCGTCGGACTAGCGGGTGGAGCAGATACGCAGTATTTT; CDR3: CSVGLAGGADTQYF
size: NA; V: TRBV29-1; J: TRBJ2-7; D: NA; DNA: TGCAGCGTTGAAGGGAGGGGCGACAGTTACGAGCAGTACTTC; CDR3: CSVEGRGDSYEQYF
size: few; V: TRBV9; J: TRBJ1-6; D: TRBD1; DNA: TGTGCCAGCAGCGCCTCCGGAACCGGGACAGGGACTTCACCCCTCCACTTT; CDR3: CASSASGTGTGTSPLHF
size: NA; V: TRBV4-2; J: TRBJ2-7; D: TRBD2; DNA: TGTGCCAGCAGCCAAGGCTCTTGGACTAGCGGATTCCACGAGCAGTACTTC; CDR3: CASSQGSWTSGFHEQYF
size: few; V: TRBV29-1; J: TRBJ2-7; D: TRBD2; DNA: TGCAGCGTTGAAGATCTTGGCGGCGGGAGCGTGAACGAGCAGTACTTC; CDR3: CSVEDLGGGSVNEQYF
size: NA; V: TRBV29-1; J: TRBJ2-7; D: NA; DNA: TGCAGCGTTATCCGGGACTCCTACGAGCAGTACTTC; CDR3: CSVIRDSYEQYF
size: few; V: TRBV28; J: TRBJ2-5; D: NA; DNA: TGTGCCAGCAGGACTCGCTTCGGGCAAGAGACCCAGTACTTC; CDR3: CASRTRFGQETQYF
size: few; V: TRBV27; J: TRBJ2-1; D: NA; DNA: TGTGCCAGCAGGACGTACAGGGACAATGAGCAGTTCTTC; CDR3: CASRTYRDNEQFF
size: NA; V: TRBV9; J: TRBJ1-5; D: NA; DNA: TGTGCCAGCAGCGTAGTACCAGATAGCAATCAGCCCCAGCATTTT; CDR3: CASSVVPDSNQPQHF
size: many; V: TRBV29-1; J: TRBJ2-1; D: TRBD1; DNA: TGCAGCGGGACAGGGGACCTCTCGGATGAGCAGTTCTTC; CDR3: CSGTGDLSDEQFF
size: NA; V: TRBV27; J: TRBJ1-4; D: NA; DNA: TGTGCCAGCAGTTTATACGGCTCTAATGAAAAACTGTTTTTT; CDR3: CASSLYGSNEKLFF
size: NA; V: TRBV20-1; J: TRBJ2-3; D: TRBD2; DNA: TGCAGTGCCCCGACGCTAGCGGGGCTCACAGATACGCAGTATTTT; CDR3: CSAPTLAGLTDTQYF
size: NA; V: TRBV20-1; J: TRBJ2-7; D: TRBD2; DNA: TGCAGTGCTAGAGAGGGACTAGCGGCCTACGAGCAGTACTTC; CDR3: CSAREGLAAYEQYF
size: few; V: TRBV4-1; J: TRBJ2-7; D: NA; DNA: TGCGCCAGCAGCCAAGATGGTGGGACACTCTACGAGCAGTACTTC; CDR3: CASSQDGGTLYEQYF
size: NA; V: TRBV3-1; J: TRBJ2-1; D: TRBD1; DNA: TGTGCCAGCAGCCAAGTCATAGGGACAGACTACAATGAGCAGTTCTTC; CDR3: CASSQVIGTDYNEQFF
size: many; V: TRBV27; J: TRBJ2-7; D: TRBD2; DNA: TGTGCCAGCAAATCAGGACTAGCGTTTTCCTACGAGCAGTACTTC; CDR3: CASKSGLAFSYEQYF
size: few; V: TRBV6-6; J: TRBJ1-5; D: NA; DNA: TGTGCCAGCAATCAGGGGTCCAATCAGCCCCAGCATTTT; CDR3: CASNQGSNQPQHF
size: many; V: TRBV19; J: TRBJ2-5; D: NA; DNA: TGTGCCAGTAGTCTCTGGGGGCAAGAGACCCAGTACTTC; CDR3: CASSLWGQETQYF
size: few; V: TRBV5-1; J: TRBJ2-3; D: NA; DNA: TGCGCCAGCAGCCCGAAACTAGGGGCAGGAGATACGCAGTATTTT; CDR3: CASSPKLGAGDTQYF
size: few; V: TRBV11-2; J: TRBJ2-7; D: NA; DNA: TGTGCCAGCAGCTTGGGGCCACTTGTAGCCTACGAGCAGTACTTC; CDR3: CASSLGPLVAYEQYF
size: few; V: TRBV29-1; J: TRBJ2-5; D: TRBD2; DNA: TGCAGCGTTGAAGGTTGGGGGGGTCATGAGACCCAGTACTTC; CDR3: CSVEGWGGHETQYF
size: many; V: TRBV7-2; J: TRBJ2-5; D: TRBD2; DNA: TGTGCCAGCAGCTTATACGGCCTCCTAGCGGGAGACTTCGGTGAGACCCAGTACTTC; CDR3: CASSLYGLLAGDFGETQYF
size: few; V: TRBV6-2/TRBV6-3; J: TRBJ2-1; D: NA; DNA: TGTGCCAGCAGTTACCCCCCGTCCGGTGAGCAGTTCTTC; CDR3: CASSYPPSGEQFF
size: few; V: TRBV20-1; J: TRBJ2-2; D: TRBD2; DNA: TGCAGTGCTAGAGTGATAGGGACTAGCGGGAGGAAAGCCGGGGAGCTGTTTTTT; CDR3: CSARVIGTSGRKAGELFF
size: once; V: TRBV4-2; J: TRBJ1-2; D: NA; DNA: TGTGCCAGCGGGGCACTCAGGGGTCCGCCCAATGGCTACACCTTC; CDR3: CASGALRGPPNGYTF
size: NA; V: TRBV27; J: TRBJ2-5; D: TRBD1; DNA: TGTGCCAGCAGATCTTGGAAGGGGGCTGGGGAGACCCAGTACTTC; CDR3: CASRSWKGAGETQYF
size: few; V: TRBV6-1; J: TRBJ2-1; D: TRBD2; DNA: TGTGCCAGCAGAAATAGCGGGACTCTCGAGCAGTTCTTC; CDR3: CASRNSGTLEQFF
size: many; V: TRBV28; J: TRBJ2-7; D: NA; DNA: TGTGCCAGCAGTTTGAGCGGGTTCAGCTCCTACGAGCAGTACTTC; CDR3: CASSLSGFSSYEQYF